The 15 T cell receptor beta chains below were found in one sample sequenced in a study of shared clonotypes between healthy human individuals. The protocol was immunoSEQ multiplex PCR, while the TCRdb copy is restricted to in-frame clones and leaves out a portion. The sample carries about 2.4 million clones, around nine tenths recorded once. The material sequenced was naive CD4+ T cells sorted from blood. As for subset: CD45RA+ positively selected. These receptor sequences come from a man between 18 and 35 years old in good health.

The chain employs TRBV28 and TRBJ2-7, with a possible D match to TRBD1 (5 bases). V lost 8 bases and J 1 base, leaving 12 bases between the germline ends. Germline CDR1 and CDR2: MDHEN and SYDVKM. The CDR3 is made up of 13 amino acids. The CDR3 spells CASRKTGSYEQYF. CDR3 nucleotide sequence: TGTGCCAGCCGAAAAACAGGATCCTACGAGCAGTACTTC.

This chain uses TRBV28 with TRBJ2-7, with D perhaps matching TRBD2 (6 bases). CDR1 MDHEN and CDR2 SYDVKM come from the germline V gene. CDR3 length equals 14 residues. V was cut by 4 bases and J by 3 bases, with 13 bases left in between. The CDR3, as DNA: TGTGCCAGCAGTTCCTTAGGAGCGGGCTACGAGCAGTACTTC. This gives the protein CASSSLGAGYEQYF.

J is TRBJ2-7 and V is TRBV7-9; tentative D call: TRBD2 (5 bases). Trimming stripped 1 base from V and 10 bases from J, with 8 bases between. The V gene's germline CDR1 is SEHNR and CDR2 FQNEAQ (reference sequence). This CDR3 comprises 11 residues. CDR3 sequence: CASSLGGLQYF. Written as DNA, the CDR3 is TGTGCCAGCAGCTTAGGAGGGCTCCAGTACTTC.

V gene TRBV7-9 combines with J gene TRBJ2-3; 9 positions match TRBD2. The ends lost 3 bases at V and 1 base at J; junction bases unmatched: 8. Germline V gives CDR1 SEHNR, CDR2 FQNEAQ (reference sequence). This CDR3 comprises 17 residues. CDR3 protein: CASSFPDQRGGTDTQYF. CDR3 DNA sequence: TGTGCCAGCAGCTTCCCGGACCAGCGGGGGGGCACAGATACGCAGTATTTT.

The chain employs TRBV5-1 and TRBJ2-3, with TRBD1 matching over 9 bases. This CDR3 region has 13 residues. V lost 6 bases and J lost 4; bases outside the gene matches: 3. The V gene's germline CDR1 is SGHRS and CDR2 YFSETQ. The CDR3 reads CASKWDRADTQYF. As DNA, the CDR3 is TGCGCCAGCAAATGGGACAGGGCAGATACGCAGTATTTT.

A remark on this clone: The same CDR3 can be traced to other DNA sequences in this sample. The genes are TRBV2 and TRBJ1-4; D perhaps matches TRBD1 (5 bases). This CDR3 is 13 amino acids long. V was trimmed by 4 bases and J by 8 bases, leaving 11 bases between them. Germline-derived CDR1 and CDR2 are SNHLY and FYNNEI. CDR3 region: CASSGQGGEKLFF. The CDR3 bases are TGTGCCAGCAGTGGGCAGGGAGGGGAAAAACTGTTTTTT.

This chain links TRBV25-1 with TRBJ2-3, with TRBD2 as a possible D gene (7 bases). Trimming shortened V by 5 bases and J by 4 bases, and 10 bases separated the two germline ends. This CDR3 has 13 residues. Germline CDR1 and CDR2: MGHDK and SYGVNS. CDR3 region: CASSSGGPDTQYF. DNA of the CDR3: TGTGCCAGCAGTTCGGGGGGCCCAGATACGCAGTATTTT.

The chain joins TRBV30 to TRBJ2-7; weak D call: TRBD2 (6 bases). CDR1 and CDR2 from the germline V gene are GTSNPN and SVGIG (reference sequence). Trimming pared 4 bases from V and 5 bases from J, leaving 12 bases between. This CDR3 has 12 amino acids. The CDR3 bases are TGTGCCTGGACTGTGGGAGGCAACGAGCAGTACTTC. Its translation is CAWTVGGNEQYF.

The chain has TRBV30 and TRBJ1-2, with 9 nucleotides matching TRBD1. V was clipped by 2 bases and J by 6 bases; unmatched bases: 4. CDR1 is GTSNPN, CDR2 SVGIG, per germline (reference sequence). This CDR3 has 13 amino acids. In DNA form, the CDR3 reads TGTGCCTGGAGTCGGGACAGGGAAAATGGCTACACCTTC. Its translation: CAWSRDRENGYTF.

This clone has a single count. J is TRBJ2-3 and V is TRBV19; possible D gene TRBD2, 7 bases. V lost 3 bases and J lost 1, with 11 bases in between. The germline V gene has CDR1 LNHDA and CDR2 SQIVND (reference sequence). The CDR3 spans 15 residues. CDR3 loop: CASSMGAGGTDTQYF. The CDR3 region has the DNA TGTGCCAGTAGTATGGGGGCGGGGGGCACAGATACGCAGTATTTT.

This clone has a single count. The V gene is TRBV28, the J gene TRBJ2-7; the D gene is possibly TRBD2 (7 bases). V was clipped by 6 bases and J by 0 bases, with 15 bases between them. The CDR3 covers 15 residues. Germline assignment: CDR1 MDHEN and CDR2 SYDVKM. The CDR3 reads CASRDSGGPSYEQYF. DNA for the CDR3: TGTGCCAGCAGGGACTCGGGGGGCCCCTCCTACGAGCAGTACTTC.

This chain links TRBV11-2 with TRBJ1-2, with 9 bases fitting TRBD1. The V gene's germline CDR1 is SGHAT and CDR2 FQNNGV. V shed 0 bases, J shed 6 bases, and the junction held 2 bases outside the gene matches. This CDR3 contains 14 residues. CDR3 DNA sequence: TGTGCCAGCAGCTTAGAGCGGACAGGGGATGGCTACACCTTC. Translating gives CASSLERTGDGYTF. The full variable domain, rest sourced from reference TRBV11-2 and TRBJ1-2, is EAGVAQSPRYKIIEKRQSVAFWCNPISGHATLYWYQQILGQGPKLLIQFQNNGVVDDSQLPKDRFSAERLKGVDSTLKIQPAKLEDSAVYLCASSLERTGDGYTFGSGTRLTVV.

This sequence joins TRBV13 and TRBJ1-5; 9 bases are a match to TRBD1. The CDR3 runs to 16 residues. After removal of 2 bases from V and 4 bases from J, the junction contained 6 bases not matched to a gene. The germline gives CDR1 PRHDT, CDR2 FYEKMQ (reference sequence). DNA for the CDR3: TGTGCCAGCAGCTTATACAGGGGGCGAGGAAATCAGCCCCAGCATTTT. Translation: CASSLYRGRGNQPQHF.

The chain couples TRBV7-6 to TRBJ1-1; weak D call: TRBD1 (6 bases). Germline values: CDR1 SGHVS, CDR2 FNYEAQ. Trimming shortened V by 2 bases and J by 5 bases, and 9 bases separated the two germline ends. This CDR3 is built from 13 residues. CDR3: CASSLRGATEAFF. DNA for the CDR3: TGTGCCAGCAGCTTACGGGGGGCAACTGAAGCTTTCTTT.

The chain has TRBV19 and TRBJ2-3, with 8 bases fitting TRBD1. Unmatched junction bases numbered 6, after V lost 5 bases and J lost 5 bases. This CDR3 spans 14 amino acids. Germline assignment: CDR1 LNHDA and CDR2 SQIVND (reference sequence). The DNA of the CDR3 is TGTGCCAGTAGTGCTTCAGGGGGCAGAGATACGCAGTATTTT. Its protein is CASSASGGRDTQYF.